One and the same sample provided the 8 T cell receptor beta chains below, sequenced in a study of Graves' ophthalmopathy and Graves' hyperthyroidism. RNA transcripts yielded amplified TCR beta CDR3 regions. HTBI-primed first-round RT-PCR preceded second-round multiplex PCR. TCRdb analysed the multiplex PCR reads with MiXCR anew, one entry per CDR3 protein. Among around 1,000,000 distinct CDR3 sequences, 36% were seen once, and the ten largest hold approximately 10%. Sequencing input: peripheral blood or thyroid tissue (not recorded which). The source of these receptors is an adult man with Graves' hyperthyroidism.

This clonotype was seen only once. The rearrangement links TRBV25-1 to TRBJ1-5; D may be TRBD1 (6 bases). CDR1 is MGHDK, CDR2 SYGVNS, per germline. The CDR3 has 16 residues. V lost 9 bases and J lost 0, with 18 bases in between. CDR3 DNA sequence: TGTGCCAGTAGTAACTCCGGGGGCCTTAGCAATCAGCCCCAGCATTTT. Protein: CASSNSGGLSNQPQHF.

The V call is TRBV2, the J call TRBJ2-2; the match to TRBD1 covers 11 bases. The CDR3 totals 16 residues. CDR1 is SNHLY, CDR2 FYNNEI, per germline. V shed 6 bases and J 2 bases; nucleotides not matched to a gene: 5. The CDR3 is CASRGQGAPNTGELFF. DNA for the CDR3: TGTGCCAGCAGAGGACAGGGGGCGCCTAACACCGGGGAGCTGTTTTTT.

This clonotype has a count of ten or more. V and J are TRBV7-8 and TRBJ2-5; maybe TRBD1 (6 bases). V dropped 0 bases and J dropped 1 base, with 9 bases sitting between them. The germline V gene has CDR1 SGHVS and CDR2 FQNEAQ. The CDR3 length is 15 residues. The CDR3 coding sequence is TGTGCCAGCAGCTTAGCCCTGGACAGCCAAGAGACCCAGTACTTC. Protein product: CASSLALDSQETQYF.

This clonotype occurred many times. This chain connects TRBV5-1 to TRBJ2-5; D unclear. The CDR3 totals 14 residues. The ends were cut back, 4 bases at V and 1 base at J, with 11 bases in the middle. Germline V gives CDR1 SGHRS, CDR2 YFSETQ. In DNA, the CDR3 is TGCGCCAGCAGCCTGATGGCGGCCCAAGAGACCCAGTACTTC. It yields the protein CASSLMAAQETQYF.

The chain joins TRBV15 to TRBJ2-7; 13 bases fit TRBD2. CDR3 size: 18 residues. V was clipped by 0 bases and J by 2 bases; unmatched bases: 7. Per germline, CDR1 LNHNV and CDR2 YYDKDF (reference sequence). The CDR3 DNA follows: TGTGCCACCAGCAGAGATACTCCCGGACTAGCGGGAGCCTACGAGCAGTACTTC. Its translation: CATSRDTPGLAGAYEQYF. Filled out from reference TRBV15 and TRBJ2-7, the complete variable domain reads DAMVIQNPRYQVTQFGKPVTLSCSQTLNHNVMYWYQQKSSQAPKLLFHYYDKDFNNEADTPDNFQSRRPNTSFCFLDIRSPGLGDTAMYLCATSRDTPGLAGAYEQYFGPGTRLTVT.

This clonotype was detected only once. The chain recombines TRBV24-1 with TRBJ1-5; D uncertain. CDR3 size: 11 residues. CDR1 is KGHDR and CDR2 is SFDVKD in the germline V gene. CDR3 in amino acids: CAYPVGQPQHF. CDR3 DNA sequence: TGTGCTTACCCCGTGGGTCAGCCCCAGCATTTT.

The genes are TRBV15 and TRBJ1-5, with 7 bases aligning to TRBD1. CDR3 size: 13 residues. J was trimmed by 4 bases and V by 5 bases; bases with no gene match: 2. CDR1 is LNHNV and CDR2 is YYDKDF in the germline V gene (reference sequence). CDR3 amino acids: CATSGTENQPQHF. DNA for the CDR3: TGTGCCACCAGCGGGACAGAGAATCAGCCCCAGCATTTT.

This chain connects TRBV19 to TRBJ2-5; the D call may be TRBD1 or TRBD2 (6 bases each). The CDR3 is made up of 15 amino acids. V was clipped by 2 bases and J by 4 bases, with 14 bases between them. The V gene's germline CDR1 is LNHDA and CDR2 SQIVND (reference sequence). The CDR3 sequence: CASSIRGGLSETQYF. The CDR3 DNA reads TGTGCCAGTAGTATAAGAGGGGGACTCTCAGAGACCCAGTACTTC.